The 8 T cell receptor beta chains below were found in one sample sequenced in a study of neurological immune-mediated disorders. TCRdb ran MiXCR on the 5' RACE reads and lists one entry per CDR3 protein. Among tens of thousands of distinct CDR3 sequences listed, approximately 5% were seen once. The source material was PBMCs. These TCRs come from a woman aged 25 to 39 with multiple sclerosis.

This clonotype was picked up a small number of times. This chain uses TRBV7-2 with TRBJ1-6, with 8 bases aligning to TRBD1. The CDR3 totals 15 residues. In germline, CDR1 is SGHTA, CDR2 FQGNSA. Trimming removed 5 bases from V and 10 bases from J; junction bases left unmatched: 10. The CDR3 loop reads CASSQMDRVWSPLHF. The DNA for the CDR3 is TGTGCCAGCAGCCAAATGGACAGGGTCTGGTCACCCCTCCACTTT.

This clonotype came up many times. The V gene is TRBV20-1, the J gene TRBJ2-1; D is possibly TRBD1 (6 bases). The CDR3 has 13 amino acids. Trimming shortened V by 4 bases and J by 6 bases, and 13 bases separated the two germline ends. CDR1 DFQATT and CDR2 SNEGSKA come from the germline V gene (reference sequence). The CDR3 sequence is CSATGERANEQFF. The CDR3 region has the DNA TGCAGTGCTACAGGGGAGAGGGCCAATGAGCAGTTCTTC.

This clonotype has ten or more counts. This rearrangement joins TRBV20-1 to TRBJ2-1; D unresolved. Per germline, CDR1 DFQATT and CDR2 SNEGSKA (reference sequence). Trimming shortened V by 2 bases and J by 7 bases, and 15 bases separated the two germline ends. The CDR3 is 14 residues long. The CDR3 DNA reads as TGCAGTGCTAGACCGAGCTCGTATCCTAATGAGCAGTTCTTC. It specifies CSARPSSYPNEQFF.

In this sample, this clonotype turned up a few times. The chain employs TRBV20-1 and TRBJ2-3; 10 bases align to TRBD2. Germline V gives CDR1 DFQATT, CDR2 SNEGSKA (reference sequence). V trimming: 5 bases; J trimming: 1 base; junction bases outside the gene matches: 3. This CDR3 is built from 14 residues. CDR3 DNA sequence: TGCAGTGCTGGGACTAGCGACCGCACAGATACGCAGTATTTT. It is translated as CSAGTSDRTDTQYF.

In this sample, this clonotype turned up many times. CDR3 protein: CSARDLGQGNQPQHF. The CDR3 bases are TGCAGTGCTAGAGACTTAGGACAGGGAAATCAGCCCCAGCATTTT. This sequence joins TRBV20-1 and TRBJ1-5; TRBD1 agrees at 8 bases. The CDR3 spans 15 residues. Germline V gene sequence: CDR1 DFQATT, CDR2 SNEGSKA (reference sequence). V shed 0 bases and J 4 bases; nucleotides not matched to a gene: 5.

A word on this clonotype: A single base separates this from a much larger clone, so it may be a read error. The chain is built from TRBV5-5 and TRBJ2-7; D is unclear. Germline CDR1 SGHKS, CDR2 YYEKEE (reference sequence). This CDR3 contains 14 residues. V was clipped by 4 bases and J by 2 bases, with 13 bases between them. CDR3 region: CASSPTTGPYEQYF. The CDR3 coding sequence is TGTGCCAGCAGCCCGACCACGGGCCCCTACGAGCAGTACTTC.

This clonotype was seen ten or more times. The chain's CDR3 is CASSESLAGGPDEQFF. The CDR3 DNA is TGCGCCAGCAGTGAGAGCCTAGCGGGGGGGCCAGATGAGCAGTTCTTC. The V and J genes are TRBV10-2 and TRBJ2-1, with TRBD2 matching 12 bases. Germline trimming cut 2 bases from V and 8 bases from J; bases unmatched to any gene: 7. The CDR3 contains 16 residues. Germline V lookup: CDR1 WSHSY, CDR2 SAAADI.

In its sample, this clonotype was seen many times. The chain is built from TRBV20-1 and TRBJ2-7; D may be TRBD1 or TRBD2 (6 bases each). CDR3 length: 15 residues. Trimming pared 0 bases from V and 7 bases from J, leaving 19 bases between. Germline V gives CDR1 DFQATT, CDR2 SNEGSKA (reference sequence). The CDR3 region is CSARDNAGERGEQYV. The CDR3, as DNA: TGCAGTGCTAGAGATAATGCAGGGGAACGGGGGGAGCAGTACGTC.